The TCR beta chain under discussion was sequenced for a study of immune heterogeneity within non-small cell lung tumors. Study findings and constraints: Comparison across individual patients showed largely distinct high-frequency T-cell receptor beta clonotypes. Within a patient, dominant CDR3 beta clonotypes were shared across sites, though different locations had unique frequent clones.

Germline-derived CDR1 and CDR2 are MNHNS and SASEGT. The CDR3 consists of 13 residues. Trimming stripped 5 bases from V and 1 base from J, with 9 bases between. Multiplex PCR relied on 32 V and 13 J primers to amplify TCR beta CDR3. A single record per CDR3 protein comes from TCRdb applying MiXCR to the multiplex PCR reads. The repertoire includes tens of thousands of distinct CDR3 sequences, around 28% of them detected once, and roughly 4.4% sits in the top ten. This clonotype counts as medium-sized. Its specificity is not known. Samples each supplied around 580 ng of bulk tumor genomic DNA as template. Several biopsies per primary tumor were taken during surgery, spaced as far apart as possible. Patients went through curative surgery, and their non-small cell lung cancer was untreated and newly diagnosed. Patients newly diagnosed with non-small cell lung cancer and having curative-intent surgery served as donors.

This chain links TRBV6-1 with TRBJ2-7; the D is unclear. Sequencing was carried out using lung tumor tissue. The source of this sequence is a man aged 40-49 years with non-small cell lung cancer. DNA of the CDR3: TGTGCCAGCAGTCTCCAGGAGTCCTACGAGCAGTACTTC. Protein product: CASSLQESYEQYF.